Listed here are 14 T cell receptor beta chains from one sample, sequenced in a study of cytomegalovirus exposure and HLA in healthy donors. Sequenced by immunoSEQ multiplex PCR; TCRdb stores in-frame clones only, minus some. In the table there are a few hundred thousand clones, 86% of which are singletons. Sequenced sample: PBMCs. These receptors came from a woman under 30 in good health and CMV-seronegative.

The chain is built from TRBV28 and TRBJ2-7, with D possibly being TRBD1 (6 bases). Per germline, CDR1 MDHEN and CDR2 SYDVKM. The ends were cut back, 10 bases at V and 4 bases at J, with 17 bases in the middle. The CDR3 is 13 residues long. The CDR3, as DNA: TGTGCCACCCATAGACAGGAACATTACGAGCAGTACTTC. It translates to CATHRQEHYEQYF.

The chain combines TRBV6-6 with TRBJ2-7; D is ambiguous. CDR1 and CDR2 from the germline V gene are MNHNY and SVGAGI (reference sequence). CDR3 length equals 12 residues. The ends were cut back, 5 bases at V and 6 bases at J, with 11 bases in the middle. Written as DNA, the CDR3 is TGTGCCAGCAGTGGCGTCCCGGGCGAGCAGTACTTC. It encodes CASSGVPGEQYF.

The chain carries TRBV19 and TRBJ1-2, with D perhaps TRBD1 (5 bases). Per germline, CDR1 LNHDA and CDR2 SQIVND (reference sequence). V shed 8 bases and J shed 2 bases, with 21 bases lying between them. There are 16 residues in the CDR3. CDR3 amino acids: CASSGGGSLANYGYTF. CDR3 DNA: TGTGCCAGTTCCGGGGGGGGAAGTCTGGCGAACTATGGCTACACCTTC.

CDR3 in DNA: TGCGCCAGCAGCCAAGATGAAATGGGGAGCAAAGAGACCCAGTACTTC. Amino acid sequence: CASSQDEMGSKETQYF. The J gene is TRBJ2-5, the V gene TRBV4-1; weak D call: TRBD2 (5 bases). The CDR3 is 16 amino acids. The ends were cut back, 0 bases at V and 3 bases at J, with 14 bases in the middle. CDR1 and CDR2 (germline): MGHRA, YSYEKL.

The CDR3 DNA is TGTGCCAGCAGCCGAGTAGCGGGAACCTACAATGAGCAGTTCTTC. This gives the protein CASSRVAGTYNEQFF. This sequence joins TRBV7-3 and TRBJ2-1; TRBD2 agrees at 8 bases. Germline trimming cut 5 bases from V and 2 bases from J; bases unmatched to any gene: 5. CDR3 length equals 15 residues. Germline V CDR1 and CDR2: SGHTA, FQGTGA.

This clone was seen more than once but under ten times. The J gene is TRBJ1-5, the V gene TRBV18, with 7 nucleotides matching TRBD1. The germline V gene encodes CDR1 KGHSH and CDR2 LQKENI. The V and J ends lost 6 bases and 3 bases, in that order; junction bases with no gene match: 8. The CDR3 is 15 amino acids. CDR3 residues: CASSPLGQNNQPQHF. CDR3 DNA sequence: TGTGCCAGCTCCCCTTTGGGACAGAACAATCAGCCCCAGCATTTT.

The gene calls are TRBV18 and TRBJ1-2; 10 nucleotides agree with TRBD1. The CDR3 loop spans 13 amino acids. In germline, CDR1 is KGHSH, CDR2 LQKENI. Germline trimming cut 6 bases from V and 8 bases from J; bases unmatched to any gene: 6. For the CDR3, the DNA is TGTGCCAGCTCCGCCGGGACAGGGGTCGGCTACACCTTC. Its protein is CASSAGTGVGYTF.

The chain employs TRBV6-5 and TRBJ1-1, with 8 bases matching TRBD1. CDR1 is MNHEY, CDR2 SVGAGI, per germline. The trim removed 4 bases at V and 4 bases at J, leaving 8 bases unmatched. This CDR3 is built from 15 residues. The CDR3 DNA sequence: TGTGCCAGCAGTTTCGGACAGGGCGATGGCACTGAAGCTTTCTTT. It codes for CASSFGQGDGTEAFF.

This clone was observed a single time. Here the CDR3 DNA reads TGTGCCAGCAGCCCCCGAGCGGGAGTCTCCTACGAGCAGTACTTC. Protein product: CASSPRAGVSYEQYF. The chain combines TRBV11-1 with TRBJ2-7, with 8 bases matching TRBD2. The junction had 6 bases not matched to a gene; V was cut back by 5 bases and J by 0 bases. The germline V gene encodes CDR1 SGHAT and CDR2 FQDESV (reference sequence). The CDR3 runs to 15 residues.

This chain links TRBV27 with TRBJ2-3; 7 bases agree with TRBD2. V was clipped by 6 bases and J by 2 bases; unmatched bases: 11. The CDR3 is 16 amino acids. The germline CDR1 and CDR2 sequences are MNHEY and SMNVEV (reference sequence). This CDR3 reads CASRAGVSSPTDTQYF. In nucleotides, the CDR3 is TGTGCCAGCAGGGCGGGAGTATCGTCACCCACAGATACGCAGTATTTT.

The chain combines TRBV19 with TRBJ1-5; 11 bases fit TRBD1. The CDR3 contains 16 residues. The J segment lost 2 bases and the V segment lost 8 bases, leaving 8 bases of the junction unmatched. CDR1 LNHDA and CDR2 SQIVND come from the germline V gene (reference sequence). CDR3 sequence (DNA): TGTGCCAGTCAAAGGACAGGGGGCTTGGGCAATCAGCCCCAGCATTTT. Protein product: CASQRTGGLGNQPQHF.

This clone was detected once. The chain carries TRBV5-4 and TRBJ1-1, with D tentatively TRBD1 (6 bases). The CDR3 spans 15 residues. The germline CDR1 and CDR2 sequences are SGHNT and YYREEE (reference sequence). V lost 4 bases and J lost 4, with 17 bases in between. The CDR3 DNA reads as TGTGCCAGCAGCATGGCGACAGGAATCACCACTGAAGCTTTCTTT. Amino acid sequence: CASSMATGITTEAFF.

The chain links TRBV19 to TRBJ2-7; D is perhaps TRBD1 (6 bases). The CDR3 runs 13 residues. Trimming took 2 bases from V and 3 from J, leaving 8 bases between them. The germline V gene has CDR1 LNHDA and CDR2 SQIVND (reference sequence). Here the CDR3 DNA reads TGTGCCAGTAGTATAAGCAGGGGCTACGAGCAGTACTTC. It yields the protein CASSISRGYEQYF.

In DNA, the CDR3 is TGCGCCAGCAGCGCAACTAGCGCCTACGAGCAGTACTTC. It is translated as CASSATSAYEQYF. The chain joins TRBV4-1 to TRBJ2-7, with 7 bases lining up with TRBD2. This CDR3 contains 13 residues. Germline V gene data show CDR1 as MGHRA and CDR2 as YSYEKL. V trimming: 5 bases; J trimming: 2 bases; junction bases outside the gene matches: 3.